Below are 3 T cell receptor beta chains sequenced from a single sample in a study of cytomegalovirus exposure and HLA in healthy donors. The PCR had 60 Vbeta and 13 Jbeta primers. Sequenced by immunoSEQ multiplex PCR; TCRdb stores in-frame clones only, minus some. The sample has some 200,000 clones; 82% are singletons. Sample: PBMCs. Receptor source: a woman aged 18-29 years in good health and CMV-seronegative.

This chain connects TRBV29-1 to TRBJ2-1; TRBD2 is a possible D gene (6 bases). Germline V lookup: CDR1 SQVTM, CDR2 ANQGSEA. This CDR3 region has 13 residues. V was shortened by 3 bases and J by 7 bases, with 13 bases between the two germline ends. The CDR3 nucleotides are TGCAGCGTTGAGAAGGCGGGACTTAATGAGCAGTTCTTC. Amino acids: CSVEKAGLNEQFF.

The V call is TRBV5-5, the J call TRBJ2-1; 10 bases match TRBD2. Per germline, CDR1 SGHKS and CDR2 YYEKEE (reference sequence). Trimming removed 4 bases from V and 2 bases from J; junction bases left unmatched: 3. This CDR3 has 15 residues. CDR3 coding DNA: TGTGCCAGCAGCATCGGGACTAGCGCCTACAATGAGCAGTTCTTC. It translates to CASSIGTSAYNEQFF.

The CDR3 loop reads CASSPTGFGQETQYF. The CDR3 DNA is TGTGCCAGCTCACCCACAGGGTTTGGGCAAGAGACCCAGTACTTC. V and J are TRBV18 and TRBJ2-5, with TRBD1 as a possible D gene (6 bases). Deletions cut 3 bases from V and 2 bases from J, with 13 bases between. CDR3 length equals 15 residues. The germline V gene has CDR1 KGHSH and CDR2 LQKENI.